Listed below are T cell receptor beta chains from one sample, sequenced in a study of cytomegalovirus exposure and HLA in healthy donors. The table came from immunoSEQ multiplex PCR; TCRdb's copy has only in-frame clones and leaves some out. In the table there are 140,000 or so clones, about 80% of which are singletons. Source material: PBMCs. All receptors derive from a woman aged 55 to 70 in good health and CMV-seropositive. Each CDR3 is given with its conserved first and last residue. The D gene is left open where the match is weak. Clone size is given for some rows only: seen once, a few or many times, or a class if the clone is expanded.

j_call clone_size v_call d_call cdr3_nt cdr3_aa
TRBJ2-7 few TRBV27 NA TGTGCCAGCAGTCCCGGGGAAACCTACGAGCAGTACTTC CASSPGETYEQYF
TRBJ1-4 NA TRBV7-9 TRBD1 TGTGCCAGCGCAAAGCTGACAGGGGCTAATGAAAGACTGTTTTTT CASAKLTGANERLFF
TRBJ2-7 NA TRBV5-4 NA TGTGCCAGCAGCCCACACGGGACTGACTACGAGCAGTACTTC CASSPHGTDYEQYF
TRBJ2-7 NA TRBV11-3 TRBD2 TGTGCCAGCAGCGGAGCGGGAGTCCTCTCCTACGAGCAGTACTTC CASSGAGVLSYEQYF
TRBJ2-1 NA TRBV4-1 TRBD2 TGCGCCAGCAGCCAAGGAGCCCTATCAAGGACTAGCGGAAATTACAATGAGCAGTTCTTC CASSQGALSRTSGNYNEQFF
TRBJ2-1 NA TRBV4-3 NA TGCGCCAGCAGCCACCGCGCGGCGCCTAGCCAATACAATGAGCAGTTCTTC CASSHRAAPSQYNEQFF
TRBJ2-2 NA TRBV5-4 TRBD1 TGTGCCAGCAGCTTAGCAGGACAGGGTGGCACCGGGGAGCTGTTTTTT CASSLAGQGGTGELFF
TRBJ1-2 NA TRBV13 NA TGTGCCAGCAGCCTTTGGGGCGCCCTTAACTATGGCTACACCTTC CASSLWGALNYGYTF
TRBJ2-2 NA TRBV2 TRBD1 TGTGCCAGCAGACTACAGGGGGCCGGGGAGCTGTTTTTT CASRLQGAGELFF
TRBJ2-7 NA TRBV6-1 NA TGTGCCAGCAGTGTTGAAATTGGCTTCGAGCAGTACTTC CASSVEIGFEQYF
TRBJ2-3 NA TRBV28 TRBD2 TGTGCCAGCACCCTAGCGGGAGGGGGAGATACGCAGTATTTT CASTLAGGGDTQYF
TRBJ2-3 NA TRBV11-2 NA TGTGCCAGCAGCTTTTATCCGGGACAAGAGACTAGCACAGATACGCAGTATTTT CASSFYPGQETSTDTQYF
TRBJ1-1 NA TRBV27 NA TGTGCCAGCAGCTCCTTGGGGGCAGGGGCCCCTGAAGCTTTCTTT CASSSLGAGAPEAFF
TRBJ1-2 once TRBV4-2 TRBD1 TGTGCCAGCAGAGCCGACAGGGATGACTATGGCTACACCTTC CASRADRDDYGYTF
TRBJ1-1 NA TRBV21-1 NA TGTGCCAGCAGCACCCACAGGGGATCGGACACTGAAGCTTTCTTT CASSTHRGSDTEAFF
TRBJ2-5 NA TRBV30 NA TGTGCCTGGAGCGGGGGACAGACTTTACAAGAGACCCAGTACTTC CAWSGGQTLQETQYF
TRBJ1-2 NA TRBV7-7 TRBD1 TGTGCTAGTCCAGGAGATCGGACAGGGGCGACGGGGGGTCATGGCTACACCTTC CASPGDRTGATGGHGYTF
TRBJ1-2 NA TRBV9 NA TGTGCCAGCACCGCTGGACCTCAGGGTGGGTACTATGGCTACACCTTC CASTAGPQGGYYGYTF
TRBJ2-2 NA TRBV29-1 NA TGCAGCGCCGAAGAGCTGCGCGGGGAGCTGTTTTTT CSAEELRGELFF
TRBJ2-5 NA TRBV4-1 NA TGCGCCAGCAGCCAAGATTACAGACAAGAGACCCAGTACTTC CASSQDYRQETQYF
TRBJ2-1 NA TRBV30 TRBD2 TGTGCCTGGGGCCGGGGGGAAATTGAGCAGTTCTTC CAWGRGEIEQFF
TRBJ1-4 NA TRBV28 NA TGTGCCAGCAGTTTTCGGCCCCCGAGGGATGAAAAACTGTTTTTT CASSFRPPRDEKLFF
TRBJ2-7 NA TRBV5-1 NA TGCGCCAGCAGCTTGAGTGTGGGGGCAGTCTACGAGCAGTACTTC CASSLSVGAVYEQYF
TRBJ2-2 NA TRBV7-6 NA TGTGCCAGCAGCTACGGAGCGAACACCGGGGAGCTGTTTTTT CASSYGANTGELFF
TRBJ2-1 NA TRBV15 TRBD1 TGTGCCACCAGGACAGGGACCTGGGGAAATGAGCAGTTCTTC CATRTGTWGNEQFF
TRBJ2-5 NA TRBV5-4 NA TGTGCCAGCAGCTTGGCGGGAGTGGGGGAGACCCAGTACTTC CASSLAGVGETQYF
TRBJ2-7 NA TRBV7-9 TRBD2 TGTGCCAGCAGCTCGACGACTAGCGGCTACGAGCAGTACTTC CASSSTTSGYEQYF
TRBJ2-7 NA TRBV28 NA TGTGCCAGCAGCTCTGTTGACACATCCTACGAGCAGTACTTC CASSSVDTSYEQYF
TRBJ1-3 NA TRBV29-1 NA TGCAGCGTTCACGCGGGAAACACCATATATTTT CSVHAGNTIYF
TRBJ1-1 NA TRBV6-1 NA TGTGCCAGCAGTGAATGGCAGGGGAAAACTGAAGCTTTCTTT CASSEWQGKTEAFF
TRBJ2-7 NA TRBV28 TRBD1 TGTGCCAGCAGTTTTGCCGGGACAGGGGCCTACGAGCAGTACTTC CASSFAGTGAYEQYF
TRBJ2-2 NA TRBV27 NA TGTGCCAGCAGTTCCGGGACAAGCACCGGGGAGCTGTTTTTT CASSSGTSTGELFF
TRBJ1-4 NA TRBV28 TRBD1 TGTGCCAGCAGTGTCAGGGGGGAAAAACTGTTTTTT CASSVRGEKLFF